This TCR beta chain emerged from a study of beta chain features in type 1 diabetes. About the research overall: Patient and healthy donor groups were alike in age, gender and cell yields.

This clone was counted only a few times. Its antigen is unknown. The study, taken as a whole, reports: Naive, central memory and Treg TCRB repertoires seemed to resemble each other more closely in patients than they did in healthy donors. A moderate, significant TCRB CDR3 shortening appeared in type 1 diabetes across four CD4+ subsets. Sequencing used cDNA, and cells with high TCR expression could therefore be over-represented.

As every portion of the isolated RNA was reverse transcribed, the sequencing read expressed TCRB transcripts. Profiled with immunoSEQ multiplex PCR; TCRdb holds only in-frame clones, not every one. The profile shows approximately 140,000 clones, approximately 10% of them singletons. Each donor gave one heparinised blood draw averaging approximately 120 mL. The sequenced material came from central memory CD4+ T cells from blood. The TCR was taken from a man aged 30-40 years with type 1 diabetes.

The DNA for the CDR3 is TGTGCCAGCAGCTTAGGCGGGGATGGGGAGACCCAGTACTTC. This codes for CASSLGGDGETQYF. J is TRBJ2-5 and V is TRBV13, with a possible D match to TRBD2 (5 bases). In germline, CDR1 is PRHDT, CDR2 FYEKMQ (reference sequence). The CDR3 is 14 residues long. V was pared by 0 bases and J by 5 bases, with 10 bases between.